Listed below are T cell receptor beta chains from one sample, sequenced in a study of cytomegalovirus exposure and HLA in healthy donors. Using immunoSEQ multiplex PCR, the repertoire was profiled, and TCRdb retains in-frame clones only, with some absent. Its listing shows about 200,000 clones. Sample: PBMCs. The receptor source for this set is a man aged 30-40 years in good health and CMV-seronegative. Each CDR3 is given with its conserved first and last residue. D genes are given only for firm matches.

d_gene: .
j_gene: TRBJ1-1
v_gene: TRBV30
CDR3nt: TGTGCCTGGAGTGTACTAGGCACTGAAGCTTTCTTT
CDR3aa: CAWSVLGTEAFF

d_gene: .
j_gene: TRBJ2-7
v_gene: TRBV10-1
CDR3nt: TGCGCCAGCCTCCCTAAGGGAGAACGACGGAAGCAATTC
CDR3aa: CASLPKGERRKQF

d_gene: .
j_gene: TRBJ1-4
v_gene: TRBV7-2
CDR3nt: TGTGCCAGCAGCAGCTACAGGGATCGTGAAAAACTGTTTTTT
CDR3aa: CASSSYRDREKLFF

d_gene: TRBD1
j_gene: TRBJ2-5
v_gene: TRBV7-9
CDR3nt: TGTGCCAGCAGCCTCACCCTCGGACAGGGCCTAAAGACCCAGTACTTC
CDR3aa: CASSLTLGQGLKTQYF

d_gene: .
j_gene: TRBJ2-7
v_gene: TRBV5-6
CDR3nt: TGTGCCAGCAGCTATTCCGGGGTACCCTACGAGCAGTACTTC
CDR3aa: CASSYSGVPYEQYF

d_gene: .
j_gene: TRBJ1-5
v_gene: TRBV30
CDR3nt: TGTGCCTGGAGTGTACGGAGCAATCAGCCCCAGCATTTT
CDR3aa: CAWSVRSNQPQHF

d_gene: .
j_gene: TRBJ2-3
v_gene: TRBV19
CDR3nt: TGTGCCAGTAGTATAGAAAGCGACTTCACAGATACGCAGTATTTT
CDR3aa: CASSIESDFTDTQYF

d_gene: .
j_gene: TRBJ1-1
v_gene: TRBV7-9
CDR3nt: TGTGCCAGCAGCTTAGGGCAGGCGAACACTGAAGCTTTCTTT
CDR3aa: CASSLGQANTEAFF

d_gene: .
j_gene: TRBJ1-5
v_gene: TRBV6-5
CDR3nt: TGTGCCAGCAGCCCTTCGTATAGCAATCAGCCCCAGCATTTT
CDR3aa: CASSPSYSNQPQHF

d_gene: .
j_gene: TRBJ1-2
v_gene: TRBV6-5
CDR3nt: TGTGCCAGCAGTTACTCGGCAGGCCAGTATGGCTACACCTTC
CDR3aa: CASSYSAGQYGYTF

d_gene: TRBD2
j_gene: TRBJ2-3
v_gene: TRBV9
CDR3nt: TGTGCCAGCAGCGGACGGATAGTTAGCGGGGCGAGCACAGATACGCAGTATTTT
CDR3aa: CASSGRIVSGASTDTQYF

d_gene: .
j_gene: TRBJ1-2
v_gene: TRBV5-6
CDR3nt: TGTGCCAGCAGCTTAGATCAGGGGCTAAGCGGCTACACCTTC
CDR3aa: CASSLDQGLSGYTF

d_gene: TRBD1
j_gene: TRBJ1-1
v_gene: TRBV6-1
CDR3nt: TGTGCCAGCAGTTGGGACAGGGGAAGGAACACTGAAGCTTTCTTT
CDR3aa: CASSWDRGRNTEAFF

d_gene: .
j_gene: TRBJ2-7
v_gene: TRBV6-6
CDR3nt: TGTGCCAGCAGTGAGTTCTTTGATCACGAGCAGTACTTC
CDR3aa: CASSEFFDHEQYF

d_gene: TRBD2
j_gene: TRBJ2-3
v_gene: TRBV25-1
CDR3nt: TGTGCCAGCAAGTGGCCGGGAGGAGGGGCAGATACGCAGTATTTT
CDR3aa: CASKWPGGGADTQYF

d_gene: TRBD2
j_gene: TRBJ2-2
v_gene: TRBV30
CDR3nt: TGTGCCTGGAGCGCCCGTTCGGGACTAGCGATCGCCGGGGAGCTGTTTTTT
CDR3aa: CAWSARSGLAIAGELFF